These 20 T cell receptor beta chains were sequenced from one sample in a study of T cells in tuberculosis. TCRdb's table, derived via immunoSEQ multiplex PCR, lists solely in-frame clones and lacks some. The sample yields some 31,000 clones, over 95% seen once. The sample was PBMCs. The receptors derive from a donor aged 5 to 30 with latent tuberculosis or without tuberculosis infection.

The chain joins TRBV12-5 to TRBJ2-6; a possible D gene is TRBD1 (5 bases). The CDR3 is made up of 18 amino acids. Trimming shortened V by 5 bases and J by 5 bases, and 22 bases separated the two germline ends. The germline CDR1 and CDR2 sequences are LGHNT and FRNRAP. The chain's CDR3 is CASGGQTAGQSRANVLTF. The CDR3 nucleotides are TGTGCTAGTGGTGGCCAAACTGCAGGACAAAGTCGGGCCAACGTCCTGACTTTC.

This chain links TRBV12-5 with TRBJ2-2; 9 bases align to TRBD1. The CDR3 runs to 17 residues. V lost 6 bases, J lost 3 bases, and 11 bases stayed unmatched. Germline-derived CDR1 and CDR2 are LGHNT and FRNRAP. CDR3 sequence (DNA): TGTGCTAGTGGAGCCGGGACAGGGAGTATGCACACCGGGGAGCTGTTTTTT. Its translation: CASGAGTGSMHTGELFF.

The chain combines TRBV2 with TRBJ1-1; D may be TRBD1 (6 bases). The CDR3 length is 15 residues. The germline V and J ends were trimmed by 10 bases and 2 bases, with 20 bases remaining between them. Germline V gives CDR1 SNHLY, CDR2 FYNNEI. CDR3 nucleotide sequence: TGTGCCATTGGGGACACCCAGTTAATTAACACTGAAGCTTTCTTT. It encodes CAIGDTQLINTEAFF.

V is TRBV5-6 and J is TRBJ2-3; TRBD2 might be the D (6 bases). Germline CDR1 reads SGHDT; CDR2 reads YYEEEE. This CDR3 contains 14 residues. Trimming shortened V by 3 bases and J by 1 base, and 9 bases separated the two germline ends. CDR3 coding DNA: TGTGCCAGCAGCTGGGGGGTGGGCACAGATACGCAGTATTTT. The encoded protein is CASSWGVGTDTQYF.

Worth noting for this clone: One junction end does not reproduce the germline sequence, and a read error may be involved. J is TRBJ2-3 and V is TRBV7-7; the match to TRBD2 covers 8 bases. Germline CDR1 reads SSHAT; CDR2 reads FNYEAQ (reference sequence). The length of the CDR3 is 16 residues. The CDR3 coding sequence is TGTGCTAGCAGCTTAGCGCGGGGGGACCTGACCCGTACGCAGTATTTT. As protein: CASSLARGDLTRTQYF.

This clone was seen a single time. The CDR3, as DNA: TGTGCCAGCTCACCACCCTCGGCGGGGTGGGGGACCGGGGAGCTGTTTTTT. The encoded protein is CASSPPSAGWGTGELFF. The chain joins TRBV18 to TRBJ2-2; TRBD2 is a possible D gene (6 bases). The V end lost 0 bases, the J end lost 5 bases, and 16 bases lay between the germline ends. Germline values: CDR1 KGHSH, CDR2 LQKENI. The CDR3 has 17 amino acids.

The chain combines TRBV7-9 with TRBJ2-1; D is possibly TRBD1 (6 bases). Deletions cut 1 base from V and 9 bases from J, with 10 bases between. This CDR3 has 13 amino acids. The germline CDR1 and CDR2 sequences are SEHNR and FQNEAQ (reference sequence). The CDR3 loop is CASSLDRVAEQFF. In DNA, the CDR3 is TGTGCCAGCAGCTTAGACAGGGTGGCTGAGCAGTTCTTC.

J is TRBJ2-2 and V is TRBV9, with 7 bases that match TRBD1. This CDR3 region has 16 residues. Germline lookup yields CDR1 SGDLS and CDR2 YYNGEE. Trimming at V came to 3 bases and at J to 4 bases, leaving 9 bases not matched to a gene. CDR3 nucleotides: TGTGCCAGCAGCGGGTTTGGGGCAGGGGGCACCGGGGAGCTGTTTTTT. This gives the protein CASSGFGAGGTGELFF.

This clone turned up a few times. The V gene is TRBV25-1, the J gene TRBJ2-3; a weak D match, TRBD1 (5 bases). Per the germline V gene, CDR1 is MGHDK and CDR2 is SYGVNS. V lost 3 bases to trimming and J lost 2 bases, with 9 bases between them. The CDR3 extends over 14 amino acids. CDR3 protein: CASSEVDNTDTQYF. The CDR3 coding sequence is TGTGCCAGCAGTGAGGTGGACAACACAGATACGCAGTATTTT.

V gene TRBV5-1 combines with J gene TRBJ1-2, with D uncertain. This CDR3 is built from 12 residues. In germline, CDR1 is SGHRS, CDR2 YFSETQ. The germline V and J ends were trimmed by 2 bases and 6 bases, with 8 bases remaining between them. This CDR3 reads CASSLHSDGYTF. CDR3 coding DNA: TGCGCCAGCAGCTTACACAGTGATGGCTACACCTTC.

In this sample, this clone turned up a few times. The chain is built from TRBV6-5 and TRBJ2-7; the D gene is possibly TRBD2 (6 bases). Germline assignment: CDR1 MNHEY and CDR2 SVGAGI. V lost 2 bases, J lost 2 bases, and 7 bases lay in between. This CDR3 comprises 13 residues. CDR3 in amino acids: CASSYREAYEQYF. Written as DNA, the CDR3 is TGTGCCAGCAGTTACAGGGAGGCCTACGAGCAGTACTTC.

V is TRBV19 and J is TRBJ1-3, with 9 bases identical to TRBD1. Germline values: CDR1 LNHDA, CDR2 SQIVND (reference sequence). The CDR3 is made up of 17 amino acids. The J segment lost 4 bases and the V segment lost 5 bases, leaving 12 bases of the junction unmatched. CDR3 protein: CASSGGTGTGFGNTIYF. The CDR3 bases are TGTGCCAGTAGTGGAGGTACCGGGACAGGGTTCGGAAACACCATATATTTT.

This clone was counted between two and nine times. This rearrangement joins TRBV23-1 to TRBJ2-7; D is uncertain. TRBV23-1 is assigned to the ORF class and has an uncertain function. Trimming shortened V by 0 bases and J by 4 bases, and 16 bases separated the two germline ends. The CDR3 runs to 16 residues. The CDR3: CASSQSVVWSLYEQYF. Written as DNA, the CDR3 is TGCGCCAGCAGTCAATCGGTAGTTTGGTCACTGTACGAGCAGTACTTC.

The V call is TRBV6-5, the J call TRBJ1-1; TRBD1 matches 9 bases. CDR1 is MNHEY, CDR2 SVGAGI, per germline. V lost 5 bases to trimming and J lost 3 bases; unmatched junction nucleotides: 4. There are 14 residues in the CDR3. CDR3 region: CASSRDREDTEAFF. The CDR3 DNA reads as TGTGCCAGCAGTCGGGACAGGGAGGACACTGAAGCTTTCTTT.

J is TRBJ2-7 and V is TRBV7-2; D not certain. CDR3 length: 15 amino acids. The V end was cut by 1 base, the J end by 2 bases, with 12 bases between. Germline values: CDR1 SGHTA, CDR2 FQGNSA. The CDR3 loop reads CASSLGALEAYEQYF. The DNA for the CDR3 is TGTGCCAGCAGCTTAGGGGCACTTGAAGCCTACGAGCAGTACTTC.

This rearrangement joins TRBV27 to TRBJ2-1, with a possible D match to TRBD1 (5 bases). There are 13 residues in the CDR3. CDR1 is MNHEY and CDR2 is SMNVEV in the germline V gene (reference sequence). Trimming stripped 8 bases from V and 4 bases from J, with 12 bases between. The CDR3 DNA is TGTGCCAGCTCTCAAGGGGCTTACAATGAGCAGTTCTTC. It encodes CASSQGAYNEQFF.

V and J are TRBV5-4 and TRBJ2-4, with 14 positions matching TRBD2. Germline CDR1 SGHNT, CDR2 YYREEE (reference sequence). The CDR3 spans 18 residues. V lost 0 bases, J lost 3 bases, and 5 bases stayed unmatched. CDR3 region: CASSLGLAGGPSKNIQYF. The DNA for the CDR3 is TGTGCCAGCAGCTTGGGACTAGCGGGAGGGCCGAGCAAAAACATTCAGTACTTC.

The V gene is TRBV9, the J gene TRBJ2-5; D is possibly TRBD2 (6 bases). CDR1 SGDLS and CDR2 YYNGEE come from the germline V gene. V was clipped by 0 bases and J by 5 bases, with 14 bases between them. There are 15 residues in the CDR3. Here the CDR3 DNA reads TGTGCCAGCAGCGTAGCAGGTGGACTATCCGAGACCCAGTACTTC. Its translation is CASSVAGGLSETQYF.

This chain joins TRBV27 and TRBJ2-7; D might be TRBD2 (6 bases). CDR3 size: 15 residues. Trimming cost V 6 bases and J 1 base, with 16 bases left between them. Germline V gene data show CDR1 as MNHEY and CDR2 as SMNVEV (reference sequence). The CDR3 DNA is TGTGCCAGCAGCTTGGCCCCAGGGAGGTCCTACGAGCAGTACTTC. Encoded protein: CASSLAPGRSYEQYF.

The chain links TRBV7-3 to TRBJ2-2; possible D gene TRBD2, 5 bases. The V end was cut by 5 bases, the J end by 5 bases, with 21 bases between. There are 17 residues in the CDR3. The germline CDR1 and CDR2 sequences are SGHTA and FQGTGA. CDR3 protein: CASSQKGRLTGTGELFF. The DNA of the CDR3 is TGTGCCAGCAGCCAGAAAGGGCGTCTAACGGGGACCGGGGAGCTGTTTTTT.